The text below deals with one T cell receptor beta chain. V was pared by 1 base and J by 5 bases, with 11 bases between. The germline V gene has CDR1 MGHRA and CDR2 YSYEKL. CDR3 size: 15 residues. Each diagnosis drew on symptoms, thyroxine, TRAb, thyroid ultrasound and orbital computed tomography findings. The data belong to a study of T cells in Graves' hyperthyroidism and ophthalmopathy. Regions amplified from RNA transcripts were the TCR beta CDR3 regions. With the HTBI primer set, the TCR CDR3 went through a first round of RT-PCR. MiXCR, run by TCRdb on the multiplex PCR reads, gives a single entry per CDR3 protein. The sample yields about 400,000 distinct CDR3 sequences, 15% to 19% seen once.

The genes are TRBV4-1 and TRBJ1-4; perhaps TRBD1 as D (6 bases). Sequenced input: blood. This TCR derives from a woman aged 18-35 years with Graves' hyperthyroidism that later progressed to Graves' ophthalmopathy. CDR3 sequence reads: CASSQVQGSNEKLFF. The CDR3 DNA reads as TGCGCCAGCAGCCAAGTTCAGGGGTCAAATGAAAAACTGTTTTTT.